Only a few counts were recorded for the clone carrying this T cell receptor (beta chain). Antigen: not known. This sample was included in a study of PD-L1 blockade in urothelial cancer. Across the study: The researchers analyzed blood 3 weeks (second dose) and 6 weeks after treatment start. Typically, measured as a median, blood samples had 140,000 or so T cells.

Study-wide findings and caveats: Lower than median blood TCR clonality before treatment predicted better survival.

The time point: pretreatment peripheral blood. Repertoires were generated with immunoSEQ multiplex PCR, while TCRdb's copy carries only in-frame clones and drops some. The profile shows 60,000 or so clones, around 86% of them singletons. Germline loops: CDR1 MNHEY, CDR2 SMNVEV (reference sequence). The CDR3 covers 13 residues. V was cut by 6 bases and J by 7 bases, with 16 bases left in between. Sequencing was performed on PBMCs, taken around atezolizumab (anti-PD-L1) treatment. V and J are TRBV27 and TRBJ2-7; D is possibly TRBD1 (6 bases). The receptor's source is a man aged 65-85 years with urothelial cancer. The CDR3 sequence: CASRSSRRGEQYF. DNA of the CDR3: TGTGCCAGCAGGTCCTCTAGAAGGGGGGAGCAGTACTTC.